The 17 T cell receptor beta chains presented below share a single source sample, sequenced in a study of cytomegalovirus exposure and HLA in healthy donors. Both 60 Vbeta primers and 13 Jbeta primers went into the PCR. Repertoires were generated with immunoSEQ multiplex PCR, while TCRdb's copy carries only in-frame clones and drops some. The sample shows about 130,000 clones, and approximately 1% sits with its ten largest clones. Sequenced material: PBMCs. The origin of the receptors is a man younger than 30 in good health and CMV-seronegative.

This rearrangement joins TRBV5-1 to TRBJ1-1; D may be TRBD1 (5 bases). The V gene's germline CDR1 is SGHRS and CDR2 YFSETQ. This CDR3 spans 13 amino acids. Trimming pared 0 bases from V and 5 bases from J, leaving 8 bases between. The CDR3 here is CASSLVRETEAFF. CDR3 bases: TGCGCCAGCAGCTTGGTCAGGGAAACTGAAGCTTTCTTT.

This chain links TRBV19 with TRBJ2-7; 8 bases are shared with TRBD2. The CDR3 sequence is 13 residues long. Trimming cost V 8 bases and J 2 bases; bases outside gene matches: 5. CDR1 and CDR2 (germline): LNHDA, SQIVND (reference sequence). CDR3 sequence (DNA): TGTGCCAGTGGCACTAGCGGCACCTACGAGCAGTACTTC. Protein: CASGTSGTYEQYF.

The V call is TRBV5-1, the J call TRBJ2-3, with D perhaps TRBD2 (5 bases). CDR1 SGHRS and CDR2 YFSETQ come from the germline V gene. The CDR3 length is 16 residues. The V end lost 1 base, the J end lost 6 bases, and 18 bases lay between the germline ends. CDR3 in amino acids: CASSLFPLAGFDTQYF. For the CDR3, the DNA is TGCGCCAGCAGCTTGTTTCCCCTAGCAGGCTTTGATACGCAGTATTTT.

V is TRBV9 and J is TRBJ2-1; D gene uncertain. The V end lost 3 bases, the J end lost 6 bases, and 4 bases lay between the germline ends. In germline, CDR1 is SGDLS, CDR2 YYNGEE. The CDR3 is 11 amino acids. CDR3 sequence reads: CASSASNEQFF. The DNA of the CDR3 is TGTGCCAGCAGCGCATCCAATGAGCAGTTCTTC.

V usage is TRBV27 and J usage is TRBJ2-2; 12 positions agree with TRBD2. The V gene's germline CDR1 is MNHEY and CDR2 SMNVEV (reference sequence). Trimming cost V 3 bases and J 2 bases; bases outside gene matches: 19. The CDR3 sequence is 22 residues long. CDR3 protein: CASSLAAPTSGGIQINTGELFF. In nucleotides, the CDR3 is TGTGCCAGCAGTTTGGCCGCCCCTACTAGCGGGGGGATCCAAATCAACACCGGGGAGCTGTTTTTT.

This chain connects TRBV6-5 to TRBJ1-5; D ambiguous. Germline CDR1 and CDR2: MNHEY and SVGAGI. Between the trimmed V and J ends, which lost 4 bases and 6 bases, there was a span of 13 bases. The CDR3 has 14 amino acids. CDR3 protein: CASSFRESRQPQHF. DNA for the CDR3: TGTGCCAGCAGTTTCCGGGAATCTCGTCAGCCCCAGCATTTT.

The chain has TRBV6-5 and TRBJ1-5; tentatively, D is TRBD1 (5 bases). Germline-derived CDR1 and CDR2 are MNHEY and SVGAGI. The CDR3 loop spans 13 amino acids. The V end lost 5 bases, the J end lost 2 bases, and 7 bases lay between the germline ends. In DNA form, the CDR3 reads TGTGCCAGCAGTGTACAGGGCAATCAGCCCCAGCATTTT. Translated: CASSVQGNQPQHF.

The chain couples TRBV7-2 to TRBJ1-1; TRBD1 agrees at 8 bases. CDR1 and CDR2 from the germline V gene are SGHTA and FQGNSA. The CDR3 contains 15 residues. The trim removed 4 bases at V and 3 bases at J, leaving 7 bases unmatched. The CDR3 loop is CASSYRTGFDTEAFF. Here the CDR3 DNA reads TGTGCCAGCAGCTACCGGACAGGGTTCGACACTGAAGCTTTCTTT.

V and J are TRBV5-1 and TRBJ2-5; 7 nucleotides line up with TRBD2. V gave up 4 bases and J gave up 2 bases; unmatched junction bases: 2. Looked up from germline, CDR1 is SGHRS and CDR2 is YFSETQ. CDR3 length: 13 amino acids. The CDR3 DNA reads TGCGCCAGCAGCGGCGGGAGTCAAGAGACCCAGTACTTC. Its protein product is CASSGGSQETQYF.

The chain has TRBV11-3 and TRBJ1-1; the match to TRBD1 covers 10 bases. In germline, CDR1 is SGHNT, CDR2 YENEEA. The trim removed 5 bases at V and 6 bases at J, leaving 12 bases unmatched. The CDR3 sequence is 16 residues long. This chain's CDR3 is CASSLRPGTGVAEAFF. The CDR3 DNA reads as TGTGCCAGCAGCCTCCGTCCCGGGACAGGGGTTGCTGAAGCTTTCTTT.

The chain uses TRBV28 and TRBJ1-1; possible D gene TRBD1, 6 bases. The germline CDR1 and CDR2 sequences are MDHEN and SYDVKM. Deletions cut 0 bases from V and 5 bases from J, with 10 bases between. There are 14 residues in the CDR3. DNA of the CDR3: TGTGCCAGCAGTTTATGGACAGGAGTAACTGAAGCTTTCTTT. It encodes CASSLWTGVTEAFF.

This chain links TRBV2 with TRBJ1-1; TRBD1 might be the D (5 bases). The germline CDR1 and CDR2 sequences are SNHLY and FYNNEI. The CDR3 runs 15 residues. Trimming took off 6 bases at V and 0 bases at J, with 14 bases between the two ends. The CDR3 DNA sequence: TGTGCCAGCAGGGACACGACAAACATGAACACTGAAGCTTTCTTT. As protein: CASRDTTNMNTEAFF.

This rearrangement joins TRBV4-1 to TRBJ1-2; possible D gene TRBD1, 6 bases. V was trimmed by 4 bases and J by 5 bases, leaving 14 bases between them. Germline V lookup: CDR1 MGHRA, CDR2 YSYEKL. The CDR3 consists of 14 residues. The CDR3 sequence is CASSRVEGDYGYTF. CDR3 in DNA: TGCGCCAGCAGCCGGGTTGAGGGGGATTATGGCTACACCTTC.

The V call is TRBV5-6, the J call TRBJ2-3, with 9 bases aligning to TRBD2. Trimming at V came to 0 bases and at J to 9 bases, leaving 5 bases not matched to a gene. This CDR3 spans 14 amino acids. Germline V CDR1 and CDR2: SGHDT, YYEEEE. The CDR3 spells CASSLGGRDATQYF. CDR3 nucleotides: TGTGCCAGCAGCTTGGGCGGGAGGGACGCGACGCAGTATTTT.

V is TRBV2 and J is TRBJ1-2; no clear D gene. V lost 6 bases to trimming and J lost 3 bases, with 5 bases between them. CDR1 SNHLY and CDR2 FYNNEI come from the germline V gene. This CDR3 region has 11 residues. CDR3 in amino acids: CASREDYGYTF. DNA of the CDR3: TGTGCCAGCAGGGAGGACTATGGCTACACCTTC.

The chain employs TRBV4-2 and TRBJ1-1, with D possibly being TRBD1 (6 bases). This CDR3 has 15 amino acids. Germline lookup yields CDR1 LGHNA and CDR2 YNFKEQ. Between the trimmed V and J ends, which lost 2 bases and 0 bases, there was a span of 10 bases. CDR3 bases: TGTGCCAGCAGCCAACCGGGACAACTGAACACTGAAGCTTTCTTT. It yields the protein CASSQPGQLNTEAFF.

The rearrangement uses TRBV18 and TRBJ2-3; TRBD2 matches at 7 bases. This CDR3 has 16 amino acids. Germline-derived CDR1 and CDR2 are KGHSH and LQKENI. The ends lost 1 base at V and 5 bases at J; junction bases unmatched: 9. The CDR3 reads CASSPRRGPGGDTQYF. The DNA for the CDR3 is TGTGCCAGCTCACCACGTCGCGGTCCGGGGGGAGATACGCAGTATTTT.